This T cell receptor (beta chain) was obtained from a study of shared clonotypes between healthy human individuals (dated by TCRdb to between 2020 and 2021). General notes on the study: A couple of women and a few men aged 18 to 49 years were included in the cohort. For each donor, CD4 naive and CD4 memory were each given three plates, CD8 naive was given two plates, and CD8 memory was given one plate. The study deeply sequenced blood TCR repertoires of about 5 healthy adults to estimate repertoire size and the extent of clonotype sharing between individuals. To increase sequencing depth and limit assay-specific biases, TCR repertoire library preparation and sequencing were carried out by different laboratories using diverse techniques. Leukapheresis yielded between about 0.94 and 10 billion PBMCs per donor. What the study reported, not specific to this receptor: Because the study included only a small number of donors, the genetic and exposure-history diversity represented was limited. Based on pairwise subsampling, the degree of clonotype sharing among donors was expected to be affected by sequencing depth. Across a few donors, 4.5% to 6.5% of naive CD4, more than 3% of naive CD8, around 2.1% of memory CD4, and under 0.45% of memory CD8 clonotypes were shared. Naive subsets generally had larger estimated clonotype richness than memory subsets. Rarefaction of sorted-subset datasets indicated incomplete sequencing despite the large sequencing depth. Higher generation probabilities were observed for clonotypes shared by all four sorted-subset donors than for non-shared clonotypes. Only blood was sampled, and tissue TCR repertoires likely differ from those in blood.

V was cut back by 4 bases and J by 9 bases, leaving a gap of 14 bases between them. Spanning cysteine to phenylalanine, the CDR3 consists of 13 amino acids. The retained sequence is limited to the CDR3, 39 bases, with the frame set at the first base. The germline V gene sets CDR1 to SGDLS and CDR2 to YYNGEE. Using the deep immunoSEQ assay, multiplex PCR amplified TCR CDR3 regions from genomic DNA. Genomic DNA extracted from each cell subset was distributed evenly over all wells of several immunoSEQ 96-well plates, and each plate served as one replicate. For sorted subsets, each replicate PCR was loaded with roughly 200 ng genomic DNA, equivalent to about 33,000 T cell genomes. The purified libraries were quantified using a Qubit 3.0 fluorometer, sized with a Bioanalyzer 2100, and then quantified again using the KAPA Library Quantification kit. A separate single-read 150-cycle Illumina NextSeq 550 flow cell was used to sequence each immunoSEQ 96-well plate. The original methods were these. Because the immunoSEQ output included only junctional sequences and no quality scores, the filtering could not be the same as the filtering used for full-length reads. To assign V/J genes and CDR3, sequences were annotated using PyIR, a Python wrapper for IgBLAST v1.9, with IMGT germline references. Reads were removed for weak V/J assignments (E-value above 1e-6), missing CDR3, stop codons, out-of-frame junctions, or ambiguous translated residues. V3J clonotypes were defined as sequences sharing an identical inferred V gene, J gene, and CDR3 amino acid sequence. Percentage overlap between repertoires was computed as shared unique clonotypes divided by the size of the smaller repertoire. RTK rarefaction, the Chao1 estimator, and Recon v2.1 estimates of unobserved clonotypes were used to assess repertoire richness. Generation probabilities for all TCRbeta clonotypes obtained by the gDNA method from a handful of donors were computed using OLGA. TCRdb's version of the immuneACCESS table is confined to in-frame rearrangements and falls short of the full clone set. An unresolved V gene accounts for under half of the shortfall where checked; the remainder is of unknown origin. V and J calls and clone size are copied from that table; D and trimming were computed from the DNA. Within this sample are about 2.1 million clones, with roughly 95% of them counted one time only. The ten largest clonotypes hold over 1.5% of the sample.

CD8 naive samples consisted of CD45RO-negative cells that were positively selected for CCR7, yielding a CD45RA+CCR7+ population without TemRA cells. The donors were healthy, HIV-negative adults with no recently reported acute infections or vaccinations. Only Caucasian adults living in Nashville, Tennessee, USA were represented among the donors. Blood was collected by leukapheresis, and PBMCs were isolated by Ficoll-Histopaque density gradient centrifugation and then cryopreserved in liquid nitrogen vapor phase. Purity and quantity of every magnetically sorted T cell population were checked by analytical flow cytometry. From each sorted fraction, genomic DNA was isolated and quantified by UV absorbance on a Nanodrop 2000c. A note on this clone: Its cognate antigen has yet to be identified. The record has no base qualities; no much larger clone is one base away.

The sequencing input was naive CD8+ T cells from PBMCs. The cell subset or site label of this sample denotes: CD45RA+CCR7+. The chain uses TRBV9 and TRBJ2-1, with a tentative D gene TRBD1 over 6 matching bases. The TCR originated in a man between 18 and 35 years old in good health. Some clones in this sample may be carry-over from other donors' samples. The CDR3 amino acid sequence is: CASSLIGGSEQFF. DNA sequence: TGTGCCAGCAGCTTGATAGGGGGTTCTGAGCAGTTCTTC.